This TCR beta chain came from a study of blood T cell repertoires in COVID-19. Study at large: The cDNA or gDNA used as material had been derived from T cells, B-cell-depleted T cells, or PBMCs.

The CDR3 totals 14 residues. V was shortened by 1 base and J by 2 bases, with 7 bases between the two germline ends. Germline V gene sequence: CDR1 LGHDT, CDR2 YNNKEL (reference sequence). The authors' processing: Estimated nucleated cell counts came from reference gene primer amplification. The assay was immunoSEQ multiplex PCR, and TCRdb's table has in-frame clones only and misses some. V, J and clone size are those of that table, while D and trimming were read from the DNA. Of 140,000 or so clones in the sample, about 80% are singletons; the top ten hold around 7.8%. The clonotype was recovered from a human donor in a cohort sampled during active COVID-19. Material: peripheral blood. The chain has TRBV3-1 (or the pseudogene TRBV3-2) and TRBJ2-3; D gene ambiguous. The CDR3 sequence is CASSQAGTTDTQYF. The CDR3, as DNA: TGTGCCAGCAGCCAAGCAGGCACCACAGATACGCAGTATTTT.